The present TCR beta chain was sequenced within a study of cytomegalovirus exposure and HLA in healthy donors. The primer mix had 60 Vbeta and 13 Jbeta primers. The assay was immunoSEQ multiplex PCR, and TCRdb's table has in-frame clones only and misses some. The sample lists 180,000 or so clones, around 80% seen once, with around 1.5% in the top ten. Study-wide results and caveats: Earlier analysis found most TCR beta V segments productive about 87% or about 30% of the time.

As for this clone: The antigen remains unidentified.

Sequences were obtained from PBMCs. The receptor comes from a man younger than 35 in good health and CMV-seronegative.

CDR3 in amino acids: CATTGEMVSTEAFF. Written as DNA, the CDR3 is TGTGCCACCACCGGGGAGATGGTGAGCACTGAAGCTTTCTTT. The chain is built from TRBV2 and TRBJ1-1; no definite D call. Germline CDR1 SNHLY, CDR2 FYNNEI. The V end lost 10 bases, the J end lost 4 bases, and 19 bases lay between the germline ends. The CDR3 has 14 residues.